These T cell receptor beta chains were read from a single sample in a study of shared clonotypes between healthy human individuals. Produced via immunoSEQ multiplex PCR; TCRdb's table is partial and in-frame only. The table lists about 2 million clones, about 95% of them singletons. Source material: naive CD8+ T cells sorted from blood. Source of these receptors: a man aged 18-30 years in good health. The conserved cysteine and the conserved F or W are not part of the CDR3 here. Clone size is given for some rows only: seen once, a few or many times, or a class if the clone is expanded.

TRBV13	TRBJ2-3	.	ASSSLAGGTTDTQY
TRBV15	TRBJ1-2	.	ATSGSGTGAYGYT
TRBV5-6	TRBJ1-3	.	ASSLDGSSGNTIY
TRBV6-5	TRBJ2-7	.	ASSYSQESYEQY
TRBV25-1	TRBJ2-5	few	ASSVLAGQETQY
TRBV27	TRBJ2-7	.	ASSLWGGSYEQY
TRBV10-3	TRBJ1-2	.	APEDRDRGRGGYT
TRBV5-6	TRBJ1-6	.	ASSLWRQGTDSPLH
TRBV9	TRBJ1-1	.	ASSVGAGNEAF
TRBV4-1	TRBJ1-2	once	ASSQEPLSGEGSHNYGYT
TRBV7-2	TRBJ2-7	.	ASSLAGTSATYEQY
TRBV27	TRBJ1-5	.	ASRAGALGNQPQH
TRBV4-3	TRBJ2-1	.	ASSQDRLVSYNEQF